These T cell receptor beta chains were read from a single sample in a study of blood T cell repertoires in COVID-19. Here immunoSEQ multiplex PCR was the method, and the copy in TCRdb shows in-frame clones only, minus some. The data show 15,000 to 20,000 clones, 85% to 90% seen once. Sequencing was carried out using peripheral blood. These TCRs come from a human donor in a cohort sampled during active COVID-19. Both conserved end residues are part of each CDR3. The D gene is left open where the match is weak. Clone size is not always given. Where it is, it says once, few, many or a class for expanded clones.

TRBV5-1,TRBD2,-,TRBJ2-7,CASTQRLAGAPGSEQYF,TGCGCCAGCACCCAGAGACTAGCGGGGGCCCCAGGGAGCGAGCAGTACTTC
TRBV15,TRBD1,-,TRBJ1-1,CATGAGGSNTEAFF,TGTGCCACCGGTGCAGGGGGTTCGAACACTGAAGCTTTCTTT
TRBV15,-,-,TRBJ2-2,CATSRARAHTGELFF,TGTGCCACCAGCCGAGCGAGGGCCCACACCGGGGAGCTGTTTTTT
TRBV3-1/TRBV3-2,-,-,TRBJ2-4,CASSEDNLAKNIQYF,TGTGCCAGCAGCGAGGACAACCTAGCCAAAAACATTCAGTACTTC
TRBV4-1,-,once,TRBJ2-3,CASSQEARGDTQYF,TGCGCCAGCAGCCAAGAGGCAAGGGGAGATACGCAGTATTTT
TRBV29-1,-,few,TRBJ2-1,CSVASSANEQFF,TGCAGCGTTGCATCTAGCGCTAATGAGCAGTTCTTC
TRBV5-1,TRBD1,-,TRBJ1-1,CASSFRDRGPSMYTEAFF,TGCGCCAGCAGCTTCCGGGACAGGGGTCCTTCAATGTACACTGAAGCTTTCTTT
TRBV18,-,-,TRBJ1-5,CASSPQTDFQPQHF,TGTGCCAGCTCACCACAGACAGACTTTCAGCCCCAGCATTTT
TRBV10-3,TRBD1,-,TRBJ1-1,CASEQGARTEAFF,TGTGCCTCGGAACAGGGGGCGCGAACTGAAGCTTTCTTT
TRBV30,-,-,TRBJ1-1,CAWSGGVPEAFF,TGTGCCTGGAGTGGGGGAGTGCCTGAAGCTTTCTTT
TRBV3-1/TRBV3-2,-,-,TRBJ2-1,CASSPHPEPEQFF,TGTGCCAGCAGCCCACACCCGGAGCCTGAGCAGTTCTTC